The rows below give T cell receptor beta chains drawn from one sample of a study of shared clonotypes between healthy human individuals. Assay: immunoSEQ multiplex PCR; the TCRdb copy retains only in-frame clones and omits some. The sample yields about 820,000 clones, over 90% seen once. Material: naive CD8+ T cells sorted from blood. All receptors come from a man aged 25-45 years in good health. Both conserved end residues are part of each CDR3. The D gene is left open where the match is weak.

d_call v_call cdr3_aa
- TRBV5-6 CASSFFPPSSGANVLTF
- TRBV28 CASSLSVTGHQPQHF
- TRBV5-6 CASSLTWLPQETQYF
- TRBV7-9 CASAEETSFGNEQFF
- TRBV6-6 CASSYSRERNIQYF
- TRBV7-6 CASSLGSGTYEQYF
TRBD1 TRBV12-5 CASGFDRDRDVAGELFF
- TRBV7-9 CASSTGSYEQYF
- TRBV5-4 CASSLLGDTEAFF
- TRBV30 CAGDRGGTGELFF
- TRBV7-1 CASSLVQNYEQYF
TRBD2 TRBV23-1 CASSQSRLAGVTGELFF
- TRBV29-1 CSGKTGYDTEAFF
TRBD2 TRBV14 CASSQGAGDYNEQFF
- TRBV15 CATSSSGGRLSYEQYF
TRBD2 TRBV7-9 CASSPPSGRAGDTQYF
- TRBV30 CAWTGGSSYEQYF
TRBD1 TRBV10-3 CAISGGQATYEQYF
TRBD1 TRBV27 CASSLQGEAKNIQYF
- TRBV11-2 CASSSVRPGYTF
- TRBV9 CASSAVPNEQFF
- TRBV10-2 CASSADSYGYTF
TRBD2 TRBV7-8 CASSLPRAGRGDTQYF
- TRBV29-1 CSVEDREAYTF
TRBD2 TRBV7-3 CASSHLAGDYRNEQFF
- TRBV27 CASSLISGELFF
- TRBV7-6 CASSFRSSPGPTYNEQFF
- TRBV14 CASSQGAGSTDTQYF
- TRBV30 CAALSNTGELFF
- TRBV7-6 CASSRAGSEQFF
- TRBV14 CASSRSGLPYEQYF
- TRBV5-6 CASSLGQALGDTQYF
TRBD2 TRBV7-9 CASSRGLAGANEQFF
TRBD1 TRBV29-1 CSVSGQSYEQYF
- TRBV7-9 CASSPTPDTEAFF
- TRBV6-4 CASSDSRESGTGELFF
- TRBV19 CASSILNSNQPQHF
- TRBV6-1 CASSAPGFNMNTEAFF
TRBD2 TRBV7-9 CASSNYAGGETQYF
- TRBV7-8 CASSLGPSSYNEQFF
TRBD2 TRBV7-9 CASSAGLAGASYEQYF
TRBD2 TRBV27 CASSPGLVGYEQYF
TRBD2 TRBV6-8 CASSPGVGGRGPGANVLTF
- TRBV9 CASSGHGAMDTQYF
- TRBV7-9 CASSLALPGRKFF
TRBD2 TRBV10-3 CAISELPAPTSGRWFNEQFF
- TRBV13 CARFWADTQYF
- TRBV18 CASSPPPGDAGLYEQYF
- TRBV5-1 CASSPQGGEWFF
TRBD2 TRBV10-2 CASIGGGYNEQFF
- TRBV5-1 CASSWSELTRNTGELFF